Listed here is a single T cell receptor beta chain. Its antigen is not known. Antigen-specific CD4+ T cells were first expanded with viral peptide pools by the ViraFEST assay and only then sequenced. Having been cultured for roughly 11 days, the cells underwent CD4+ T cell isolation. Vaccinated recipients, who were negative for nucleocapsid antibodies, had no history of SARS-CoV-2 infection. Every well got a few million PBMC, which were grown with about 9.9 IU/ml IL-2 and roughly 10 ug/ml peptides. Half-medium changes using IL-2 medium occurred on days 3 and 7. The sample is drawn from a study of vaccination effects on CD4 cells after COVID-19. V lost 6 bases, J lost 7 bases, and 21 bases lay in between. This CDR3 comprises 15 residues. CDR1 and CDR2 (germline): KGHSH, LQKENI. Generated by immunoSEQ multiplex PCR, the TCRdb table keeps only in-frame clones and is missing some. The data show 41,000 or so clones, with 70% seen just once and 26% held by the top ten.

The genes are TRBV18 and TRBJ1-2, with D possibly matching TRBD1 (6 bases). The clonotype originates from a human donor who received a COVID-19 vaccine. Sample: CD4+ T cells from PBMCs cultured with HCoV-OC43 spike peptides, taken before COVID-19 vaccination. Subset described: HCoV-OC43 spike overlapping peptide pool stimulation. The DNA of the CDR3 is TGTGCCAGCTCCCCTAACGAAGAACAGGGATCTGGCTACACCTTC. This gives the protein CASSPNEEQGSGYTF.